These 29 T cell receptor beta chains came from one sample sequenced in a study of blood T cell repertoires in COVID-19 (TCRdb year 2020). Library method: the immunoSEQ multiplex PCR assay. TCRdb limited this immuneACCESS table to in-frame rearrangements with V and J called. A share of clones is missing; checked studies link under half to unresolved V genes, and the rest is unexplained. The sample includes roughly 220,000 clones, with roughly 79% observed a single time. 6.5% to 8.5% of the sample lies in the top ten. The sample consisted of peripheral blood. The source is a woman aged 80 or over with COVID-19, enrolled during active disease.

The chain combines TRBV28 with TRBJ2-1; 12 bases agree with TRBD2. Germline assignment: CDR1 MDHEN and CDR2 SYDVKM. Germline trimming cut 8 bases from V and 7 bases from J; bases unmatched to any gene: 3. The CDR3 extends over 13 amino acids. This CDR3 is CASLGTSGNEQFF. CDR3 nucleotides: TGTGCCAGCCTCGGGACTAGCGGGAATGAGCAGTTCTTC.

The chain links TRBV28 to TRBJ2-7; 13 nucleotides line up with TRBD2. Losses at the gene ends were 5 bases for V and 2 bases for J; bases not matched to a gene: 6. Germline CDR1 reads MDHEN; CDR2 reads SYDVKM. This CDR3 has 16 amino acids. The CDR3 DNA is TGTGCCAGCAGTCCACCCGGACTAGCGGGAGCCTACGAGCAGTACTTC. Translation: CASSPPGLAGAYEQYF.

The chain recombines TRBV11-1 with TRBJ1-1; 7 positions agree with TRBD1. The CDR3 extends over 15 amino acids. V lost 0 bases to trimming and J lost 4 bases; unmatched junction nucleotides: 5. CDR1 SGHAT and CDR2 FQDESV come from the germline V gene (reference sequence). CDR3 bases: TGTGCCAGCAGCTTAGCAGGGGGCGCGAGCACTGAAGCTTTCTTT. As protein: CASSLAGGASTEAFF.

The gene calls are TRBV5-4 and TRBJ2-3, with no clear D. The V and J ends lost 1 base and 6 bases respectively, with 9 bases between them. The germline V gene encodes CDR1 SGHNT and CDR2 YYREEE (reference sequence). This CDR3 is 13 amino acids long. The chain's CDR3 is CASSLPGADTQYF. The CDR3, as DNA: TGTGCCAGCAGCTTGCCGGGTGCCGATACGCAGTATTTT.

This clone has a single count. The chain has TRBV5-8 and TRBJ1-5; the match to TRBD1 covers 9 bases. Trimming cost V 5 bases and J 2 bases; bases outside gene matches: 8. CDR1 is SGHTS and CDR2 is YDEGEE in the germline V gene. This CDR3 has 16 amino acids. CDR3 loop: CASRPRDRAGNQPQHF. The CDR3 nucleotides read TGTGCCAGCAGACCTCGGGACAGGGCCGGCAATCAGCCCCAGCATTTT.

CDR3 sequence reads: CASSPRDNYGYTF. The CDR3 region has the DNA TGTGCCAGCAGCCCCCGGGATAACTATGGCTACACCTTC. The chain has TRBV7-9 and TRBJ1-2; no clear D. V shed 5 bases and J shed 1 base, with 8 bases lying between them. This CDR3 comprises 13 residues. The germline CDR1 and CDR2 sequences are SEHNR and FQNEAQ (reference sequence).

This clone was observed a single time. This chain uses TRBV3-1 (or the pseudogene TRBV3-2) with TRBJ1-5, with D maybe TRBD1 (5 bases). The CDR3 loop spans 18 amino acids. Germline-derived CDR1 and CDR2 are LGHDT and YNNKEL (reference sequence). The V end was cut by 4 bases, the J end by 2 bases, with 21 bases between. CDR3 DNA: TGTGCCAGCAGCCTCTCGGAGGGGAGAGGATTAGGCAATCAGCCCCAGCATTTT. Encoded protein: CASSLSEGRGLGNQPQHF.

V and J are TRBV7-9 and TRBJ2-7; D is ambiguous. This CDR3 spans 17 amino acids. Per the germline V gene, CDR1 is SEHNR and CDR2 is FQNEAQ (reference sequence). The germline V and J ends were trimmed by 6 bases and 1 base, with 22 bases remaining between them. CDR3 in amino acids: CASRSPLGDDPSYEQYF. In DNA form, the CDR3 reads TGTGCCAGCAGATCCCCTCTGGGCGACGATCCTTCCTACGAGCAGTACTTC. Variable domain in full (rest from reference TRBV7-9 and TRBJ2-7): DTGVSQNPRHKITKRGQNVTFRCDPISEHNRLYWYRQTLGQGPEFLTYFQNEAQLEKSRLLSDRFSAERPKGSFSTLEIQRTEQGDSAMYLCASRSPLGDDPSYEQYFGPGTRLTVT.

A few counts support this clone. The chain recombines TRBV7-2 with TRBJ2-1; 9 bases line up with TRBD2. This CDR3 contains 18 residues. The ends lost 3 bases at V and 6 bases at J; junction bases unmatched: 15. CDR1 and CDR2 (germline): SGHTA, FQGNSA. The CDR3 is CASSFLGVRGGPGNEQFF. As DNA, the CDR3 is TGTGCCAGCAGCTTCCTAGGGGTGCGGGGGGGGCCCGGCAATGAGCAGTTCTTC. Full variable domain (remainder filled in from reference TRBV7-2 and TRBJ2-1): GAGVSQSPSNKVTEKGKDVELRCDPISGHTALYWYRQSLGQGLEFLIYFQGNSAPDKSGLPSDRFSAERTGGSVSTLTIQRTQQEDSAVYLCASSFLGVRGGPGNEQFFGPGTRLTVL.

This chain uses TRBV11-1 with TRBJ2-5; TRBD2 aligns across 8 bases. Germline V CDR1 and CDR2: SGHAT, FQDESV (reference sequence). V was clipped by 5 bases and J by 7 bases; unmatched bases: 6. CDR3 length: 13 residues. The chain's CDR3 is CASSSPGLGTQYF. The DNA of the CDR3 is TGTGCCAGCAGCAGCCCGGGACTAGGGACCCAGTACTTC.

The CDR3 region has the DNA TGTGCCAGCAGCAAAGGTCGGGGTCAAGAGACCCAGTACTTC. Translated: CASSKGRGQETQYF. J is TRBJ2-5 and V is TRBV21-1; TRBD2, the table's D call, was not compared with the DNA. TRBV21-1 is reported as a pseudogene. This CDR3 spans 14 amino acids.

The chain recombines TRBV5-1 with TRBJ1-1; no clear D gene. The ends were cut back, 2 bases at V and 1 base at J, with 6 bases in the middle. Germline V gene sequence: CDR1 SGHRS, CDR2 YFSETQ. CDR3 length: 13 amino acids. The CDR3 nucleotides are TGCGCCAGCAGCTTCGGGAAGAACACTGAAGCTTTCTTT. Translating it yields CASSFGKNTEAFF.

The chain has TRBV4-2 and TRBJ1-4; the D is unclear. The length of the CDR3 is 15 residues. The V and J ends lost 4 bases and 5 bases respectively, with 14 bases between them. CDR1 and CDR2 (germline): LGHNA, YNFKEQ. The CDR3 is CASSPRAILNEKLFF. The CDR3 DNA follows: TGTGCCAGCAGCCCCCGCGCAATTCTCAATGAAAAACTGTTTTTT.

This clone was recorded only once. The chain is built from TRBV6-1 and TRBJ1-1; no reliable D call. This CDR3 contains 12 residues. Looked up from germline, CDR1 is MNHNS and CDR2 is SASEGT. The V and J ends lost 0 bases and 8 bases respectively, with 7 bases between them. The CDR3 loop is CASSEAWREAFF. CDR3 DNA sequence: TGTGCCAGCAGTGAAGCGTGGAGGGAAGCTTTCTTT.

The rearrangement links TRBV28 to TRBJ1-2, with unresolved D. The CDR3 spans 12 residues. Germline-derived CDR1 and CDR2 are MDHEN and SYDVKM. V was clipped by 6 bases and J by 6 bases, with 11 bases between them. CDR3 DNA sequence: TGTGCCAGCAGCCTAAAGAGGCATGGCTACACCTTC. Translating gives CASSLKRHGYTF.

The J gene is TRBJ2-4, the V gene TRBV19, with no clear D. The V end was cut by 0 bases, the J end by 1 base, with 10 bases between. This CDR3 spans 16 amino acids. Germline CDR1 and CDR2: LNHDA and SQIVND (reference sequence). This CDR3 is CASSIDPVFAKNIQYF. CDR3 DNA: TGTGCCAGTAGTATAGATCCGGTATTCGCCAAAAACATTCAGTACTTC.

The rearrangement links TRBV5-4 to TRBJ1-4; 9 nucleotides line up with TRBD1. The CDR3 has 14 residues. V shed 4 bases, J shed 8 bases, and the junction held 6 bases outside the gene matches. Germline V gene lookup returns CDR1 SGHNT and CDR2 YYREEE (reference sequence). CDR3 bases: TGTGCCAGCAGCCTCGGACAGGGGATAGAAAAACTGTTTTTT. This sequence encodes CASSLGQGIEKLFF.

This clone was seen a single time. This chain links TRBV4-1 with TRBJ1-2; TRBD1 aligns across 9 bases. CDR3 size: 14 residues. The germline CDR1 and CDR2 sequences are MGHRA and YSYEKL. Trimming cost V 4 bases and J 5 bases; bases outside gene matches: 5. The CDR3 sequence: CASSLPGQGYGYTF. In DNA, the CDR3 is TGCGCCAGCAGCCTGCCCGGACAGGGGTATGGCTACACCTTC.

Details on this clone: A much bigger clone sits one base away, suggesting this may be a read error. Other DNA sequences of this sample code for an identical CDR3. The rearrangement joins TRBV27 to TRBJ1-1; tentative D call: TRBD1 (5 bases). CDR3 size: 13 residues. V was trimmed by 2 bases and J by 1 base, leaving 5 bases between them. Germline V lookup: CDR1 MNHEY, CDR2 SMNVEV (reference sequence). The CDR3 DNA reads TGTGCCAGCAGTTTAAGGGGGAACACTGAAGCTTTCTTT. It specifies CASSLRGNTEAFF.

The V and J genes are TRBV9 and TRBJ1-1; TRBD1 might be the D (5 bases). Germline CDR1 and CDR2: SGDLS and YYNGEE. This CDR3 has 13 residues. V was cut by 2 bases and J by 2 bases, with 7 bases left in between. Written as DNA, the CDR3 is TGTGCCAGCAGCGTGGACATTAACACTGAAGCTTTCTTT. It translates to CASSVDINTEAFF.

J is TRBJ1-2 and V is TRBV3-1 (or the pseudogene TRBV3-2), with D tentatively TRBD1 (5 bases). The germline V and J ends were trimmed by 2 bases and 2 bases, with 9 bases remaining between them. Germline V gives CDR1 LGHDT, CDR2 YNNKEL (reference sequence). There are 14 residues in the CDR3. CDR3 sequence (DNA): TGTGCCAGCAGCCAATTAAGACAGAACTATGGCTACACCTTC. The encoded protein is CASSQLRQNYGYTF.

This sequence joins TRBV11-2 and TRBJ2-3; tentative D call: TRBD1 (5 bases). Trimming shortened V by 1 base and J by 4 bases, and 12 bases separated the two germline ends. The germline gives CDR1 SGHAT, CDR2 FQNNGV. This CDR3 has 15 amino acids. The CDR3 region has the DNA TGTGCCAGCAGCTTAGTTGGCAGGGCCCCAGATACGCAGTATTTT. This gives the protein CASSLVGRAPDTQYF.

The sample holds one count of this clone. The genes are TRBV7-3 and TRBJ2-1, with D possibly being TRBD1 (5 bases). The length of the CDR3 is 14 residues. Germline assignment: CDR1 SGHTA and CDR2 FQGTGA. Trimming removed 4 bases at V and 9 bases at J, with 16 bases between. The CDR3 is CASSYGQGVGEQFF. The CDR3 DNA follows: TGTGCCAGCAGCTACGGGCAAGGGGTAGGTGAGCAGTTCTTC.

The V gene is TRBV5-8, the J gene TRBJ2-5; 9 nucleotides line up with TRBD2. Trimming took 6 bases from V and 5 from J; bases not matched to a gene: 8. The CDR3 contains 14 residues. Germline V gives CDR1 SGHTS, CDR2 YDEGEE. The CDR3 DNA follows: TGTGCCAGCATTGGCGGGAGGGCCCGGGAGACCCAGTACTTC. It specifies CASIGGRARETQYF.

This chain joins TRBV7-9 and TRBJ2-1; D possibly corresponds to TRBD1 (5 bases). The CDR3 is 15 residues long. CDR1 and CDR2 from the germline V gene are SEHNR and FQNEAQ (reference sequence). Between the trimmed V and J ends, which lost 3 bases and 0 bases, there was a span of 9 bases. The CDR3 region is CASSFDSYSYNEQFF. The CDR3 nucleotides are TGTGCCAGCAGCTTTGACAGCTACTCCTACAATGAGCAGTTCTTC. Drawing the rest from reference TRBV7-9 and TRBJ2-1, the complete variable domain is DTGVSQNPRHKITKRGQNVTFRCDPISEHNRLYWYRQTLGQGPEFLTYFQNEAQLEKSRLLSDRFSAERPKGSFSTLEIQRTEQGDSAMYLCASSFDSYSYNEQFFGPGTRLTVL.

The CDR3 DNA follows: TGCGCCAGCTACGCGGGGGGGCAAATCACCGGGGAGCTGTTTTTT. It codes for CASYAGGQITGELFF. The J gene is TRBJ2-2, the V gene TRBV5-1; TRBD2 agrees at 9 bases. The CDR3 sequence is 15 residues long. Germline assignment: CDR1 SGHRS and CDR2 YFSETQ. The V segment lost 7 bases and the J segment 4 bases; nucleotides outside the gene matches: 8.

This chain connects TRBV7-3 to TRBJ1-6; 9 positions match TRBD1. Germline CDR1 reads SGHTA; CDR2 reads FQGTGA. The ends lost 5 bases at V and 9 bases at J; junction bases unmatched: 8. This CDR3 has 15 amino acids. DNA for the CDR3: TGTGCCAGCAGCGCGGGACAGGGTGTTTCTTCACCCCTCCACTTT. Encoded protein: CASSAGQGVSSPLHF.

This clone appeared a single time. The chain has TRBV7-2 and TRBJ1-2, with D uncertain. CDR1 and CDR2 (germline): SGHTA, FQGNSA. Trimming pared 1 base from V and 5 bases from J, leaving 17 bases between. CDR3 length: 16 residues. This CDR3 is CASSLGETRELYGYTF. In DNA form, the CDR3 reads TGTGCCAGCAGCTTAGGAGAGACGAGGGAACTTTATGGCTACACCTTC.

The CDR3 DNA follows: TGTGCCAGCAGCCAACCCGGGACAGGGACCTACGAGCAGTACTTC. This encodes CASSQPGTGTYEQYF. The chain joins TRBV7-6 to TRBJ2-7, with 9 positions matching TRBD1. CDR1 and CDR2 from the germline V gene are SGHVS and FNYEAQ. V lost 5 bases, J lost 2 bases, and 7 bases stayed unmatched. The CDR3 is 15 amino acids. Full variable domain (rest looked up from reference TRBV7-6 and TRBJ2-7): GAGVSQSPRYKVTKRGQDVALRCDPISGHVSLYWYRQALGQGPEFLTYFNYEAQQDKSGLPNDRFSAERPEGSISTLTIQRTEQRDSAMYRCASSQPGTGTYEQYFGPGTRLTVT.